This TCR beta chain was sequenced during a study of human T cells and chemical hapten exposure. This clonotype occurred once. MiXCR, applied by TCRdb to the RACE reads, yields one record per CDR3 protein. The sample yields over 14,000 distinct CDR3 sequences, 16% seen once. The time point here: patch test 1, 2 weeks after DPC sensitization. This sample's treatment: therapeutic diphenylcyclopropenone sensitization with weekly scalp DPC. The germline CDR1 and CDR2 sequences are WNHNN and SYGVQD (reference sequence). V lost 3 bases and J lost 7, with 12 bases in between. There are 13 residues in the CDR3.

Sequencing used whole blood, obtained in connection with sensitization to the hapten diphenylcyclopropenone (DPC). This clonotype was sampled from a woman in her twenties or thirties with alopecia areata. Some clones in this sample may be carry-over from other donors' samples. The rearrangement uses TRBV10-1 and TRBJ1-2; D perhaps matches TRBD1 (6 bases). The CDR3 spells CASSEGTNLGYTF. CDR3 coding DNA: TGCGCCAGCAGTGAAGGGACAAACCTTGGCTACACCTTC.